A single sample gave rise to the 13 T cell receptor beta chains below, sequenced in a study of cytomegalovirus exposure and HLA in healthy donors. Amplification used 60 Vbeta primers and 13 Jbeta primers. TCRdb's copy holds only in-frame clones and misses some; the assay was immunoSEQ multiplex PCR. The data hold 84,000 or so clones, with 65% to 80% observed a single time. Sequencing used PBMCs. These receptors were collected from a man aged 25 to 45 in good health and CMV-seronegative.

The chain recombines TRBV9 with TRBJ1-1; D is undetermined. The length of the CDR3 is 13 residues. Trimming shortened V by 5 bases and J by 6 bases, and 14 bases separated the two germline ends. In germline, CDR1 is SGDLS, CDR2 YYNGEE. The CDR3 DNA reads TGTGCCAGCAGTGAACCAGTGAGGGCTGAAGCTTTCTTT. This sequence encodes CASSEPVRAEAFF.

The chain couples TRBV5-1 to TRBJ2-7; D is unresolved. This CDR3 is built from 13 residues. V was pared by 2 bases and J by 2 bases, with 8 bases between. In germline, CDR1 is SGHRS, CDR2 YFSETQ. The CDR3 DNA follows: TGCGCCAGCAGCTTTCAGGCCACCTACGAGCAGTACTTC. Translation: CASSFQATYEQYF.

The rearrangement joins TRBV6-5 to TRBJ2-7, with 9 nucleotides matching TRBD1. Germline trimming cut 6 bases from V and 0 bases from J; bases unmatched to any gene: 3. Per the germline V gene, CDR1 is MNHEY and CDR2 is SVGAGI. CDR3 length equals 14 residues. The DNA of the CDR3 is TGTGCCAGCAGGCCGACAGGGGGCTCCTACGAGCAGTACTTC. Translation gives CASRPTGGSYEQYF.

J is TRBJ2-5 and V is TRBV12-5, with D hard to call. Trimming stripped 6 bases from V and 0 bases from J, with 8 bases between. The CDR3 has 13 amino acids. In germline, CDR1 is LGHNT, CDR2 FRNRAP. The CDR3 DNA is TGTGCTAGTGGCAAGCGTAACCAAGAGACCCAGTACTTC. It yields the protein CASGKRNQETQYF. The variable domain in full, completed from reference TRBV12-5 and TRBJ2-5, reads DARVTQTPRHKVTEMGQEVTMRCQPILGHNTVFWYRQTMMQGLELLAYFRNRAPLDDSGMPKDRFSAEMPDATLATLKIQPSEPRDSAVYFCASGKRNQETQYFGPGTRLLVL.

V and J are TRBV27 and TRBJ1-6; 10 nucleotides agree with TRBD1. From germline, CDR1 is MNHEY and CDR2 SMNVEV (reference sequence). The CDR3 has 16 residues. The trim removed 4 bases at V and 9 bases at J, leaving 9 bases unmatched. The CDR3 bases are TGTGCCAGCAGTTCGCCGCGGGGACAGGGGAGTTCACCCCTCCACTTT. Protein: CASSSPRGQGSSPLHF.

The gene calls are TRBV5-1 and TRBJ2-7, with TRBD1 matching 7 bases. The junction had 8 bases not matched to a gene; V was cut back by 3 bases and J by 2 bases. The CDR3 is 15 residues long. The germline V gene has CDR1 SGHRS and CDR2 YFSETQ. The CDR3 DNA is TGCGCCAGCAGCTCAAAGACGGGACAGACCTACGAGCAGTACTTC. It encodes CASSSKTGQTYEQYF.

The CDR3 region is CASSTGQGELYEQYF. CDR3 in DNA: TGTGCCAGCTCAACGGGACAGGGGGAGCTCTACGAGCAGTACTTC. The V gene is TRBV18, the J gene TRBJ2-7; 11 bases are a match to TRBD1. J gave up 3 bases and V 5 bases, and 6 bases lay outside the gene matches. CDR1 and CDR2 from the germline V gene are KGHSH and LQKENI. The CDR3 is 15 residues long. Supplemented by reference TRBV18 and TRBJ2-7, the full variable domain reads NAGVMQNPRHLVRRRGQEARLRCSPMKGHSHVYWYRQLPEEGLKFMVYLQKENIIDESGMPKERFSAEFPKEGPSILRIQQVVRGDSAAYFCASSTGQGELYEQYFGPGTRLTVT.

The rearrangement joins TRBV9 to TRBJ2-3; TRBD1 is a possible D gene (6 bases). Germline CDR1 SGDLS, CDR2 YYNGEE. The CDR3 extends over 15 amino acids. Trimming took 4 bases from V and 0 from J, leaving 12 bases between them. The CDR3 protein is CASSIQGTSTDTQYF. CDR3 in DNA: TGTGCCAGCAGCATACAGGGTACCAGCACAGATACGCAGTATTTT.

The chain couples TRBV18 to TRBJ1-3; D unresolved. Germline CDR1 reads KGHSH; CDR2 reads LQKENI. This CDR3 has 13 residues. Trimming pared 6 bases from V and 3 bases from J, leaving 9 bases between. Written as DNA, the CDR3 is TGTGCCAGCTCTCCTCGGGTTGGAAACACCATATATTTT. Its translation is CASSPRVGNTIYF. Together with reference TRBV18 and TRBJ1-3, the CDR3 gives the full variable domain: NAGVMQNPRHLVRRRGQEARLRCSPMKGHSHVYWYRQLPEEGLKFMVYLQKENIIDESGMPKERFSAEFPKEGPSILRIQQVVRGDSAAYFCASSPRVGNTIYFGEGSWLTVV.

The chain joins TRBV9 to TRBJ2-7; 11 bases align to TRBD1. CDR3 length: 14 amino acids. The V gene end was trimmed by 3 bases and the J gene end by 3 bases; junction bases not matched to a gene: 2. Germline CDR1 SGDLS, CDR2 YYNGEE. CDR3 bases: TGTGCCAGCAGCGCCGGGACAGGGGGCTACGAGCAGTACTTC. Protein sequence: CASSAGTGGYEQYF.

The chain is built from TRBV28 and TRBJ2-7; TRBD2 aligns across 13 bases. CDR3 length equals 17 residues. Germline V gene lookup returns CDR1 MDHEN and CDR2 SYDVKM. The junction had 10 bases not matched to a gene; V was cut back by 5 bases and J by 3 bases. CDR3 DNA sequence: TGTGCCAGCAGTCCAGGGACTAGCGGGGTCAATATCTACGAGCAGTACTTC. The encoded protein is CASSPGTSGVNIYEQYF.

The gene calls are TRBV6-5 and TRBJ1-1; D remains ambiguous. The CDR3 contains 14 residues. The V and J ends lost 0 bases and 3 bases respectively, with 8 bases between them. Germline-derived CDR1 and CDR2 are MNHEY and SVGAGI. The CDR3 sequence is CASSYSTGDTEAFF. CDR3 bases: TGTGCCAGCAGTTACTCGACGGGTGACACTGAAGCTTTCTTT.

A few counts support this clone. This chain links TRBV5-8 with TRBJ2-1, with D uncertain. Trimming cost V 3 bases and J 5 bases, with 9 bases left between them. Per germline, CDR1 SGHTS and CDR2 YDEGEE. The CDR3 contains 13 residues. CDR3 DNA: TGTGCCAGCAGCTCTGGGCCGGACAATGAGCAGTTCTTC. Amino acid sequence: CASSSGPDNEQFF.